This T cell receptor beta chain was identified during a study of blood T cell repertoires in COVID-19. Study summary: The United States, Italy and Spain supplied acute and convalescent COVID-19 samples.

This CDR3 is built from 14 residues. The V and J ends lost 5 bases and 6 bases, in that order; junction bases with no gene match: 2. CDR1 and CDR2 (germline): ENHRY, SYGVKD. Per the original data handling: Estimates of nucleated cell counts were drawn from the amplification of reference gene primers. TCRdb keeps only in-frame clones here, not all; method: immunoSEQ multiplex PCR. V and J calls plus clone size are reproduced from that table; the DNA served to infer D and trimming. The sample consists of roughly 230,000 clones, around nine tenths of them appearing once. The TCR was taken from a man aged 25 to 45 with COVID-19, enrolled during active disease. The material sequenced was peripheral blood. This chain connects TRBV10-3 to TRBJ1-6; 9 bases line up with TRBD1. CDR3 in amino acids: CAISPDRGNSPLHF. CDR3 in DNA: TGTGCCATCAGTCCGGACAGGGGTAATTCACCCCTCCACTTT.